The next 32 T cell receptor beta chains were all read from a single sample in a study of human T cells and chemical hapten exposure. Time point indicated: patch test 2, 6 weeks after DPC sensitization. Noted treatment: therapeutic diphenylcyclopropenone sensitization with weekly scalp DPC. TCRdb passed the RACE reads through MiXCR, listing each CDR3 protein once. The profile shows about 140,000 distinct CDR3 sequences, about 12% of them singletons. Material: whole blood, obtained in connection with sensitization to the hapten diphenylcyclopropenone (DPC). The receptors derive from a woman between 50 and 59 years old with alopecia areata. Some clones in this sample may be carry-over from other donors' samples.

This clonotype has more than one count but fewer than ten. The J gene is TRBJ1-1, the V gene TRBV12-5, with D unresolved. CDR3 length equals 14 residues. CDR1 is LGHNT, CDR2 FRNRAP, per germline. The V end was cut by 0 bases, the J end by 0 bases, with 5 bases between. CDR3 bases: TGTGCTAGTGGTTTGGTACCCATGAACACTGAAGCTTTCTTT. Translated: CASGLVPMNTEAFF.

This clonotype was counted a few times. This sequence joins TRBV6-2 or TRBV6-3 and TRBJ2-2, with D tentatively TRBD1 (7 bases). Deletions cut 5 bases from V and 4 bases from J, with 14 bases between. Germline loops: CDR1 MNHEY, CDR2 SVGEGT. The CDR3 is 15 amino acids. The CDR3 region is CASSRGTASTGELFF. The CDR3 DNA is TGTGCCAGCAGTCGCGGGACAGCTAGCACCGGGGAGCTGTTTTTT.

This clonotype was found many times. J is TRBJ1-1 and V is TRBV20-1; D is unclear. Per the germline V gene, CDR1 is DFQATT and CDR2 is SNEGSKA (reference sequence). There are 8 residues in the CDR3. CDR3 nucleotide sequence: TGCAGAGCCTTTGAAGCTTTCTTT. Its protein product is CRAFEAFF.

V and J are TRBV7-2 and TRBJ2-2, with TRBD2 matching 8 bases. The CDR3 loop spans 18 amino acids. Looked up from germline, CDR1 is SGHTA and CDR2 is FQGNSA. The V and J ends lost 0 bases and 4 bases, in that order; junction bases with no gene match: 10. CDR3 protein: CASSLALLAAGSTGELFF. Written as DNA, the CDR3 is TGTGCCAGCAGCTTAGCATTACTAGCGGCTGGATCCACCGGGGAGCTGTTTTTT. Drawing the rest from reference TRBV7-2 and TRBJ2-2, the complete variable domain is GAGVSQSPSNKVTEKGKDVELRCDPISGHTALYWYRQSLGQGLEFLIYFQGNSAPDKSGLPSDRFSAERTGGSVSTLTIQRTQQEDSAVYLCASSLALLAAGSTGELFFGEGSRLTVL.

This clonotype was observed a few times. CDR3 bases: TGTGCCAGCAGCTTAGTAACGGCCCAGACAGATACGCAGTATTTT. This gives the protein CASSLVTAQTDTQYF. V gene TRBV7-9 combines with J gene TRBJ2-3; D gene unclear. The V gene lost 1 base and the J gene lost 3 bases, with 11 bases spanning the gap. From germline, CDR1 is SEHNR and CDR2 FQNEAQ (reference sequence). The CDR3 has 15 residues.

This clonotype has a handful of counts. The V gene is TRBV19, the J gene TRBJ2-7, with D possibly matching TRBD1 (5 bases). From germline, CDR1 is LNHDA and CDR2 SQIVND (reference sequence). CDR3 size: 13 residues. Trimming shortened V by 5 bases and J by 2 bases, and 10 bases separated the two germline ends. The CDR3, as DNA: TGTGCCAGTAGTGGCCTCAGGGCCTACGAGCAGTACTTC. It is translated as CASSGLRAYEQYF.

This clonotype has ten or more counts. The V and J genes are TRBV18 and TRBJ2-3; possibly TRBD2 for D (6 bases). V dropped 11 bases and J dropped 2 bases, with 17 bases sitting between them. The V gene's germline CDR1 is KGHSH and CDR2 LQKENI. CDR3 length: 14 residues. CDR3 sequence reads: CACTRERVTDTQYF. CDR3 coding DNA: TGTGCCTGCACCCGGGAGCGGGTCACAGATACGCAGTATTTT.

Many counts were recorded for this clonotype. The rearrangement uses TRBV27 and TRBJ2-2; no firm D call. CDR3 length: 13 amino acids. CDR1 is MNHEY, CDR2 SMNVEV, per germline (reference sequence). V gave up 9 bases and J gave up 6 bases, with 14 bases separating them. CDR3 bases: TGTGCCAGTAGGCCCCTTCGGTCCGGGGAGCTGTTTTTT. Its translation is CASRPLRSGELFF.

V usage is TRBV20-1 and J usage is TRBJ1-5, with no clear D. Trimming took 0 bases from V and 0 from J, leaving 9 bases between them. This CDR3 region has 15 residues. The germline CDR1 and CDR2 sequences are DFQATT and SNEGSKA (reference sequence). In DNA form, the CDR3 reads TGCAGTGCTAGAGATCCCGGGGATAGCAATCAGCCCCAGCATTTT. Translating it yields CSARDPGDSNQPQHF.

This clonotype was seen a few times. The CDR3: CASRKGSGGDQPQHF. CDR3 coding DNA: TGTGCCAGCAGGAAAGGGTCAGGGGGAGATCAGCCCCAGCATTTT. The chain uses TRBV7-2 and TRBJ1-5; 7 bases fit TRBD1. With V trimmed by 6 bases and J by 5 bases, 10 bases remained unmatched. Germline CDR1 SGHTA, CDR2 FQGNSA. This CDR3 is built from 15 residues. Filled out from reference TRBV7-2 and TRBJ1-5, the complete variable domain reads GAGVSQSPSNKVTEKGKDVELRCDPISGHTALYWYRQSLGQGLEFLIYFQGNSAPDKSGLPSDRFSAERTGGSVSTLTIQRTQQEDSAVYLCASRKGSGGDQPQHFGDGTRLSIL.

This clonotype has only a few counts. The chain uses TRBV12-3 or TRBV12-4 and TRBJ1-1; TRBD1 matches 8 bases. Trimming cost V 2 bases and J 1 base; bases outside gene matches: 3. The CDR3 is 15 residues long. The CDR3 reads CASSLPDRGNTEAFF. The CDR3 DNA is TGTGCCAGCAGTTTACCCGACAGGGGGAACACTGAAGCTTTCTTT.

This clonotype was seen at least ten times. The chain employs TRBV4-3 and TRBJ2-3; 9 bases line up with TRBD2. Trimming cost V 0 bases and J 9 bases; bases outside gene matches: 13. Germline V gives CDR1 LGHNA, CDR2 YSLEER. This CDR3 is 17 amino acids long. The CDR3 region is CASSQDSSGGSTGTQYF. In DNA form, the CDR3 reads TGCGCCAGCAGCCAAGATAGCAGCGGGGGGTCAACGGGGACGCAGTATTTT.

This clonotype was detected a few times. The J gene is TRBJ2-1, the V gene TRBV11-3; tentatively, D is TRBD2 (5 bases). The CDR3 spans 15 residues. Trimming removed 4 bases at V and 6 bases at J, with 16 bases between. In germline, CDR1 is SGHNT, CDR2 YENEEA. The CDR3 sequence: CASSSEVGGFNEQFF. The CDR3 nucleotides read TGTGCCAGCAGCTCTGAGGTCGGCGGGTTCAATGAGCAGTTCTTC.

This clonotype occurred a few times. The V call is TRBV5-1, the J call TRBJ2-7, with 9 bases identical to TRBD1. The ends lost 4 bases at V and 2 bases at J; junction bases unmatched: 4. This CDR3 has 14 residues. CDR1 is SGHRS, CDR2 YFSETQ, per germline. CDR3 residues: CASSGDRVPYEQYF. The CDR3 region has the DNA TGCGCCAGCAGCGGGGACAGGGTACCCTACGAGCAGTACTTC.

This clonotype was counted ten times or more. This chain joins TRBV5-1 and TRBJ1-3, with D possibly TRBD1 on 6 matching bases. The CDR3 is 15 amino acids. The germline gives CDR1 SGHRS, CDR2 YFSETQ. V dropped 0 bases and J dropped 2 bases, with 9 bases sitting between them. This chain's CDR3 is CASSLEGGPGNTIYF. CDR3 coding DNA: TGCGCCAGCAGCTTGGAAGGGGGGCCTGGAAACACCATATATTTT. The full variable domain, with the rest looked up from reference TRBV5-1 and TRBJ1-3, is KAGVTQTPRYLIKTRGQQVTLSCSPISGHRSVSWYQQTPGQGLQFLFEYFSETQRNKGNFPGRFSGRQFSNSRSEMNVSTLELGDSALYLCASSLEGGPGNTIYFGEGSWLTVV.

About this clonotype itself: One junction end disagrees with the germline gene, perhaps due to a read error. V gene TRBV7-7 combines with J gene TRBJ2-5, with 11 bases lining up with TRBD2. The CDR3 covers 16 residues. The V gene's germline CDR1 is SSHAT and CDR2 FNYEAQ (reference sequence). The chain's CDR3 is CASSLVLAGAGETQYF. The CDR3 region has the DNA TGTGCTAGCAGCTTAGTACTAGCGGGAGCAGGAGAGACCCAGTACTTC.

J is TRBJ1-2 and V is TRBV5-1, with TRBD1 matching over 7 bases. Per germline, CDR1 SGHRS and CDR2 YFSETQ. V lost 0 bases, J lost 6 bases, and 2 bases stayed unmatched. CDR3 length equals 13 residues. Written as DNA, the CDR3 is TGCGCCAGCAGCTTGGGGGACAGCGATGGCTACACCTTC. Translation: CASSLGDSDGYTF. Together with reference TRBV5-1 and TRBJ1-2, the CDR3 gives the full variable domain: KAGVTQTPRYLIKTRGQQVTLSCSPISGHRSVSWYQQTPGQGLQFLFEYFSETQRNKGNFPGRFSGRQFSNSRSEMNVSTLELGDSALYLCASSLGDSDGYTFGSGTRLTVV.

This clonotype was recorded a few times. The chain couples TRBV28 to TRBJ2-2; D ambiguous. Germline CDR1 and CDR2: MDHEN and SYDVKM. Trimming shortened V by 1 base and J by 2 bases, and 8 bases separated the two germline ends. This CDR3 is 15 amino acids long. Here the CDR3 reads CASSLSTLNTGELFF. The CDR3 coding sequence is TGTGCCAGCAGTTTATCGACCCTAAACACCGGGGAGCTGTTTTTT.

This clonotype was picked up many times. This chain links TRBV3-1 with TRBJ2-1; a possible D gene is TRBD2 (6 bases). Trimming removed 1 base from V and 0 bases from J, with 10 bases in between. Germline lookup yields CDR1 LGHDT and CDR2 YNNKEL (reference sequence). The CDR3 runs 16 residues. The CDR3 DNA is TGTGCCAGCAGCCAAGTGTCGGGAGCCTCCTACAATGAGCAGTTCTTC. Translation: CASSQVSGASYNEQFF.

The V gene is TRBV18, the J gene TRBJ2-7; D gene ambiguous. In germline, CDR1 is KGHSH, CDR2 LQKENI. Trimming stripped 3 bases from V and 0 bases from J, with 12 bases between. The CDR3 covers 15 residues. As DNA, the CDR3 is TGTGCCAGCTCACCGCCCGGACGGACCTCCTACGAGCAGTACTTC. This codes for CASSPPGRTSYEQYF. Complete variable domain (other parts from reference TRBV18 and TRBJ2-7): NAGVMQNPRHLVRRRGQEARLRCSPMKGHSHVYWYRQLPEEGLKFMVYLQKENIIDESGMPKERFSAEFPKEGPSILRIQQVVRGDSAAYFCASSPPGRTSYEQYFGPGTRLTVT.

At least ten counts were recorded for this clonotype. CDR3 residues: CASSTRQGRRSGGELFF. CDR3 DNA sequence: TGTGCCAGCAGCACGCGACAGGGGAGGCGTTCCGGCGGGGAGCTGTTTTTT. The rearrangement joins TRBV13 to TRBJ2-2, with TRBD1 matching 8 bases. The ends lost 5 bases at V and 7 bases at J; junction bases unmatched: 15. The CDR3 consists of 17 residues. CDR1 is PRHDT, CDR2 FYEKMQ, per germline (reference sequence).

The table lists this clonotype with a few counts. The chain has TRBV20-1 and TRBJ2-2, with TRBD2 matching 12 bases. The junction had 10 bases not matched to a gene; V was cut back by 6 bases and J by 2 bases. Germline assignment: CDR1 DFQATT and CDR2 SNEGSKA (reference sequence). This CDR3 region has 17 residues. The CDR3 loop is CSAKSLAGGLNTGELFF. The CDR3 DNA is TGCAGTGCAAAATCCCTAGCGGGAGGGCTAAACACCGGGGAGCTGTTTTTT.

This sequence joins TRBV5-4 and TRBJ2-7, with 8 positions matching TRBD2. CDR3 length: 15 residues. V was pared by 4 bases and J by 4 bases, with 10 bases of the junction left unmatched. CDR1 is SGHNT, CDR2 YYREEE, per germline (reference sequence). Here the CDR3 DNA reads TGTGCCAGCAGCCGCGAGCGGGAGTGGGGGTACGAGCAGTACTTC. The encoded protein is CASSREREWGYEQYF.

This chain joins TRBV27 and TRBJ1-2; the D gene is possibly TRBD1 (6 bases). This CDR3 is built from 12 residues. V dropped 5 bases and J dropped 8 bases, with 12 bases sitting between them. Germline V lookup: CDR1 MNHEY, CDR2 SMNVEV (reference sequence). The CDR3 nucleotides are TGTGCCAGCAGTCTTACAGGGTGGGGCTACACCTTC. This codes for CASSLTGWGYTF.

V gene TRBV3-1 combines with J gene TRBJ2-3, with D possibly matching TRBD2 (6 bases). The CDR3 is 16 amino acids. Trimming took 2 bases from V and 0 from J, leaving 12 bases between them. In germline, CDR1 is LGHDT, CDR2 YNNKEL (reference sequence). The CDR3 sequence: CASSQTAGASTDTQYF. In DNA, the CDR3 is TGTGCCAGCAGCCAAACAGCGGGCGCTAGCACAGATACGCAGTATTTT.

This rearrangement joins TRBV5-1 to TRBJ1-4, with 7 bases fitting TRBD1. The CDR3 loop spans 14 amino acids. V shed 4 bases and J 7 bases; nucleotides not matched to a gene: 7. Per the germline V gene, CDR1 is SGHRS and CDR2 is YFSETQ. The CDR3 DNA follows: TGCGCCAGCAGCCTCCAGGGGGAGGGTGAAAAACTGTTTTTT. Amino acids: CASSLQGEGEKLFF. Combining the CDR3 with reference TRBV5-1 and TRBJ1-4 gives the whole variable domain KAGVTQTPRYLIKTRGQQVTLSCSPISGHRSVSWYQQTPGQGLQFLFEYFSETQRNKGNFPGRFSGRQFSNSRSEMNVSTLELGDSALYLCASSLQGEGEKLFFGSGTQLSVL.

This clonotype was observed a few times. CDR3: CASQPGGLYNEQFF. CDR3 in DNA: TGTGCCAGCCAGCCAGGGGGCTTGTACAATGAGCAGTTCTTC. The J gene is TRBJ2-1, the V gene TRBV6-5; TRBD1 matches 8 bases. The trim removed 8 bases at V and 4 bases at J, leaving 7 bases unmatched. The CDR3 contains 14 residues. Germline V gene sequence: CDR1 MNHEY, CDR2 SVGAGI.

This clonotype was counted ten times or more. J is TRBJ2-7 and V is TRBV29-1; D might be TRBD2 (5 bases). V lost 5 bases and J lost 4, with 9 bases in between. Germline CDR1 reads SQVTM; CDR2 reads ANQGSEA. The CDR3 covers 11 residues. DNA for the CDR3: TGCAGCGTTCAGAGGGAGTACGAGCAGTACTTC. Its translation is CSVQREYEQYF.

At least ten counts were recorded for this clonotype. The chain is built from TRBV12-3 or TRBV12-4 and TRBJ2-3; no reliable D call. The V end lost 6 bases, the J end lost 0 bases, and 16 bases lay between the germline ends. The CDR3 runs to 16 residues. This CDR3 reads CASSSGFAISTDTQYF. For the CDR3, the DNA is TGTGCCAGCAGCTCCGGCTTTGCGATTAGCACAGATACGCAGTATTTT.

This rearrangement joins TRBV29-1 to TRBJ2-1; a possible D gene is TRBD1 (7 bases). CDR1 is SQVTM, CDR2 ANQGSEA, per germline. The V and J ends lost 5 bases and 7 bases respectively, with 15 bases between them. CDR3 size: 13 residues. Here the CDR3 reads CSVQVPGGNEQFF. CDR3 nucleotide sequence: TGCAGCGTTCAAGTGCCAGGGGGGAATGAGCAGTTCTTC.

The rearrangement joins TRBV24-1 to TRBJ2-1; a weak D match, TRBD1 (6 bases). The germline gives CDR1 KGHDR, CDR2 SFDVKD. Trimming took 1 base from V and 6 from J, leaving 9 bases between them. This CDR3 spans 14 amino acids. CDR3 DNA sequence: TGTGCCACCAGTGATTTACGAGGGGGCAATGAGCAGTTCTTC. Translating gives CATSDLRGGNEQFF.

This clonotype has only a few counts. V and J are TRBV12-5 and TRBJ2-1, with D possibly being TRBD2 (6 bases). The CDR3 length is 13 residues. V was cut by 5 bases and J by 9 bases, with 14 bases left in between. From germline, CDR1 is LGHNT and CDR2 FRNRAP. DNA for the CDR3: TGTGCTAGTGGTCCCCCCGGGGGTGGTGAGCAGTTCTTC. It translates to CASGPPGGGEQFF. Based on the CDR3 plus reference TRBV12-5 and TRBJ2-1, the full variable domain is DARVTQTPRHKVTEMGQEVTMRCQPILGHNTVFWYRQTMMQGLELLAYFRNRAPLDDSGMPKDRFSAEMPDATLATLKIQPSEPRDSAVYFCASGPPGGGEQFFGPGTRLTVL.